These T cell receptor beta chains were read from a single sample in a study of blood T cell repertoires in COVID-19. Profiled with immunoSEQ multiplex PCR; TCRdb holds only in-frame clones, not every one. This table has around 290,000 clones, about nine tenths appearing once. The sample taken for sequencing was PBMCs or T cells enriched from blood (not recorded which). The receptors shown here come from a woman aged 40 to 50 who had recovered from COVID-19. Both conserved end residues are part of each CDR3. Each record gives: V gene, J gene, D gene, CDR3 length, CDR3 protein. The D gene is left open where the match is weak.

TRBV6-1	TRBJ1-4	.	15	CASSEGTERNEKLFF
TRBV13	TRBJ2-3	.	14	CASSLNSQGDTQYF
TRBV30	TRBJ2-1	.	15	CAWSVLLAASDEQFF
TRBV7-7	TRBJ2-5	.	17	CASSAETSGGAQETQYF
TRBV11-2	TRBJ2-3	TRBD1	16	CASSWNRGQGTDTQYF
TRBV11-2	TRBJ2-5	.	15	CASSLWSGNQETQYF
TRBV27	TRBJ2-3	TRBD2	14	CASSVAGGPKTQYF
TRBV7-2	TRBJ2-2	.	16	CASSFAATRNTGELFF
TRBV9	TRBJ1-1	.	13	CASANRSRTEAFF
TRBV10-3	TRBJ1-2	TRBD1	16	CAISESLAGGSNGYTF
TRBV13	TRBJ2-1	TRBD1	17	CASSLWRTGEFVDEQFF
TRBV5-1	TRBJ1-6	TRBD1	13	CASRQGTNSPLHF
TRBV5-5	TRBJ2-7	TRBD2	18	CASSFGTSGRALTYEQYF
TRBV7-2	TRBJ2-3	.	14	CASSPRRATDTQYF
TRBV14	TRBJ1-2	.	13	CASSQALRGGYTF
TRBV24-1	TRBJ2-1	TRBD2	17	CATSDGPSSGRYNEQFF
TRBV19	TRBJ2-1	.	13	CASSVVGPNEQFF
TRBV7-2	TRBJ1-2	TRBD1	15	CASSYFRDRVYGYTF
TRBV6-5	TRBJ1-5	TRBD1	15	CASSLGTVGNQPQHF
TRBV15	TRBJ2-1	.	12	CATSRDEDEQFF
TRBV2	TRBJ2-4	TRBD2	11	CASSDGGAQYF
TRBV19	TRBJ1-6	TRBD1	16	CASRRQAGTGDSPLHF
TRBV2	TRBJ2-1	.	15	CASQGLPTDCNEQFF
TRBV24-1	TRBJ1-2	.	15	CATSEPGQWDYGYTF
TRBV7-8	TRBJ2-7	TRBD2	16	CASSSGASGIPHEQYF
TRBV12-5	TRBJ1-2	.	13	CASGLLEGAGYTF
TRBV18	TRBJ1-1	.	14	CASSLTEKNTEAFF